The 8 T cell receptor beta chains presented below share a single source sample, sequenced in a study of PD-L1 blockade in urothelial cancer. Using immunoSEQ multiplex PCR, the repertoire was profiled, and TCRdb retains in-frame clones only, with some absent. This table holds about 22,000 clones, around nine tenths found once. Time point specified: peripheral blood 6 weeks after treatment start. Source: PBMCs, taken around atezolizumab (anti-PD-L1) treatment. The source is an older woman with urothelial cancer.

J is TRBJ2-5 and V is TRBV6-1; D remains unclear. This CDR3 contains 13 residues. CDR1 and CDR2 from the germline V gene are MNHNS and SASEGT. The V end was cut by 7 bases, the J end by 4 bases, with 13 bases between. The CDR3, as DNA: TGTGCCAGCACTGTGATCCTGCGAGAGACCCAGTACTTC. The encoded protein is CASTVILRETQYF.

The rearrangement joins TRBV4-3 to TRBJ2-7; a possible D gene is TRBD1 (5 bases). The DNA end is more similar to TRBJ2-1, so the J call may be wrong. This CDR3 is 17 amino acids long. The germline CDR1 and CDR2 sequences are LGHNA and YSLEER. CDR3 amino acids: CASSQDWAGSAYNEQFF. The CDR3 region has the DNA TGCGCCAGCAGCCAAGATTGGGCAGGGTCTGCCTACAATGAGCAGTTCTTC.

The chain's CDR3 is CASSFRGQYTDTQYF. CDR3 sequence (DNA): TGTGCCAGCAGCTTCAGGGGTCAGTACACAGATACGCAGTATTTT. The V call is TRBV7-2, the J call TRBJ2-3; weak D call: TRBD1 (6 bases). This CDR3 region has 15 residues. Germline V CDR1 and CDR2: SGHTA, FQGNSA. V was shortened by 3 bases and J by 2 bases, with 12 bases between the two germline ends.

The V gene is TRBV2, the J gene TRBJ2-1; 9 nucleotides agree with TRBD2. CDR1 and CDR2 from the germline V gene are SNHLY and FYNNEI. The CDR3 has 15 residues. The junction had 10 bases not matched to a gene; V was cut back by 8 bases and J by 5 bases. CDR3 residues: CASSRTSVTNNEQFF. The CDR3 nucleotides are TGTGCCAGCTCTAGGACTAGCGTGACCAACAATGAGCAGTTCTTC.

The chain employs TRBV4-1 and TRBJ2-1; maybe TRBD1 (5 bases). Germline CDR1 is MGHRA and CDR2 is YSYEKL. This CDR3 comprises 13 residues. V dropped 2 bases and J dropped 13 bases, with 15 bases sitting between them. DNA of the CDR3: TGCGCCAGCAGCCAACTCATCCCGACAGCCCAGTTCTTC. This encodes CASSQLIPTAQFF.

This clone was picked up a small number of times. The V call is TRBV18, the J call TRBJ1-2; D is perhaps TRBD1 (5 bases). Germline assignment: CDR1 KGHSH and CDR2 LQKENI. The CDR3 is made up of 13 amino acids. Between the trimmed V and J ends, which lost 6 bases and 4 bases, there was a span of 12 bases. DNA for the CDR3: TGTGCCAGCTCCTTGGACATCGCCTATGGCTACACCTTC. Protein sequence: CASSLDIAYGYTF.

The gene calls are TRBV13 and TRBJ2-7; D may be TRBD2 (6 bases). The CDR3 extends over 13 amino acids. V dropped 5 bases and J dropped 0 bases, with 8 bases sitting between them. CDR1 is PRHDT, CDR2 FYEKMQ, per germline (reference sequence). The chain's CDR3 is CASSPGSSYEQYF. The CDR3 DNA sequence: TGTGCCAGCAGCCCCGGGAGCTCCTACGAGCAGTACTTC.

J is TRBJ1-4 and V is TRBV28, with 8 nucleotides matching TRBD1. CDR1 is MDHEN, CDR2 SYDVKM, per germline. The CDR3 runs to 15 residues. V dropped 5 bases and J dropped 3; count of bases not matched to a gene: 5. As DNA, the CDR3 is TGTGCCAGCAGTCCCCCGGGACAGGCTAATGAAAAACTGTTTTTT. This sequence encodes CASSPPGQANEKLFF.